A selection of T cell receptor beta chains follows, all from one sample in a study of blood T cell repertoires in COVID-19. Profiling relied on immunoSEQ multiplex PCR, and the TCRdb table lists in-frame clones only, not all of them. This table holds just over 80,000 clones, around 81% found once. Sequencing used peripheral blood. The receptors here all came from a man older than 75 with acute or convalescent COVID-19. Both conserved end residues are trimmed from each CDR3.

V gene	J gene	CDR3 length	CDR3 protein
TRBV19	TRBJ2-3	13	ASSLLAGGTDTQY
TRBV24-1	TRBJ2-3	9	ATSDGVTQY
TRBV3-1/TRBV3-2	TRBJ2-7	13	ASSHEGLYRGEQY
TRBV11-1	TRBJ1-1	13	ASSYQTGVGSEAF
TRBV3-1/TRBV3-2	TRBJ1-5	13	ASSTAAGGSQPQH
TRBV7-2	TRBJ1-4	11	ASSSRGTEKLF
TRBV6-4	TRBJ2-5	11	ASSRDTQETQY
TRBV28	TRBJ1-2	14	ASRDTYRGRAYGYT
TRBV7-9	TRBJ2-6	17	ASSRNRAQTGTGANVLT
TRBV4-1	TRBJ2-7	13	ASSQLLAGDYEQY
TRBV18	TRBJ2-3	13	ASSTRTGSTDTQY
TRBV5-1	TRBJ2-1	14	ASSLGTGVSYNEQF
TRBV10-3	TRBJ2-1	14	AISELSSGSNNEQF
TRBV6-6	TRBJ1-6	10	ASSWRNSPLH
TRBV2	TRBJ1-4	12	ASRGGKDPVKLF
TRBV19	TRBJ1-4	13	ASSTLFTTNEKLF
TRBV14	TRBJ1-1	12	ASSRTRVGTEAF
TRBV27	TRBJ2-1	14	ASSSWDREGGGEQF
TRBV6-5	TRBJ1-1	11	ASLRTTGTEAF
TRBV5-1	TRBJ1-1	12	ASSAGSIQTEAF
TRBV7-9	TRBJ2-3	11	ASSLPGADTQY
TRBV29-1	TRBJ1-4	12	SVEGTGPNEKLF
TRBV5-1	TRBJ1-1	12	ASTQGVGNAEAF